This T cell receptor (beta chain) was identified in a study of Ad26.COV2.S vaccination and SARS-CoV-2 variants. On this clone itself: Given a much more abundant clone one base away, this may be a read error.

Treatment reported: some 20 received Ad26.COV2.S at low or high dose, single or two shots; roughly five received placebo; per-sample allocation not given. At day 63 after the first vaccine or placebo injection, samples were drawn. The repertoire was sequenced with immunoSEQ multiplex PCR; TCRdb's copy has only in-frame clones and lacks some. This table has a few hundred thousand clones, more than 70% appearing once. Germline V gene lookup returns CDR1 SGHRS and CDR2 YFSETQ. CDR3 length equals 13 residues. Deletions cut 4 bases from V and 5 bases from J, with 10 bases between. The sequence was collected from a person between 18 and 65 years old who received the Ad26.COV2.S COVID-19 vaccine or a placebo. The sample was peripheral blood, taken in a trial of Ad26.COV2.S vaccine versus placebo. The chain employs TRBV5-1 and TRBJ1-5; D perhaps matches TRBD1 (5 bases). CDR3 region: CASSADSYQPQHF. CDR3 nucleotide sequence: TGCGCCAGCAGCGCCGACAGTTATCAGCCCCAGCATTTT.